The next 32 T cell receptor beta chains were all read from a single sample in a study of T cells after yellow fever vaccination. MiXCR, run by TCRdb on the 5' RACE reads, gives a single entry per CDR3 protein. The sample holds some 160,000 distinct CDR3 sequences; around 9.3% are singletons and the top ten take 35% to 40%. The sample in question was CD8+ T cells sorted from PBMCs, obtained 45 days after the yellow fever booster vaccination. These receptors originate from a man aged 18-30 years who received the YFV17D yellow fever vaccine.

DNA of the CDR3: TGCGCCAGCAGCTCCGCAGGGGGTTGGACTGAAGCTTTCTTT. This gives the protein CASSSAGGWTEAFF. The chain is built from TRBV5-1 and TRBJ1-1; 7 positions agree with TRBD1. The CDR3 consists of 14 residues. CDR1 SGHRS and CDR2 YFSETQ come from the germline V gene. The V segment lost 3 bases and the J segment 5 bases; nucleotides outside the gene matches: 7.

This clonotype has ten or more counts. The V gene is TRBV7-9, the J gene TRBJ2-3; no definite D call. CDR1 SEHNR and CDR2 FQNEAQ come from the germline V gene (reference sequence). V lost 8 bases and J 3 bases, leaving 9 bases between the germline ends. The CDR3 has 12 amino acids. CDR3 DNA sequence: TGTGCCAGCTTGCCGGCTACAGATACGCAGTATTTT. Its protein product is CASLPATDTQYF.

This clonotype was detected many times. The gene calls are TRBV4-3 and TRBJ2-5; 8 nucleotides agree with TRBD1. V shed 0 bases and J 4 bases; nucleotides not matched to a gene: 4. Germline CDR1 and CDR2: LGHNA and YSLEER. This CDR3 has 15 residues. The CDR3 region is CASSQDRQGAETQYF. DNA of the CDR3: TGCGCCAGCAGCCAAGATCGGCAGGGGGCAGAGACCCAGTACTTC.

The sample holds a few counts of this clonotype. The CDR3 spells CSGLTGLGTDTQYF. CDR3 DNA: TGCAGCGGACTGACAGGACTAGGCACAGATACGCAGTATTTT. The rearrangement joins TRBV29-1 to TRBJ2-3; a possible D gene is TRBD2 (7 bases). V was pared by 7 bases and J by 1 base, with 15 bases between. The CDR3 runs to 14 residues. Germline V gene lookup returns CDR1 SQVTM and CDR2 ANQGSEA.

This clonotype was seen a handful of times. CDR3 amino acids: CSVAAGRGNIQYF. The CDR3, as DNA: TGCAGCGTTGCGGCGGGGCGCGGAAACATTCAGTACTTC. The chain has TRBV29-1 and TRBJ2-4; a weak D match, TRBD2 (6 bases). CDR1 and CDR2 from the germline V gene are SQVTM and ANQGSEA. V was shortened by 4 bases and J by 6 bases, with 13 bases between the two germline ends. This CDR3 contains 13 residues.

This clonotype was found a few times. This rearrangement joins TRBV4-1 to TRBJ1-1, with 7 bases matching TRBD1. CDR3 length: 14 amino acids. V was pared by 1 base and J by 5 bases, with 4 bases of the junction left unmatched. CDR1 and CDR2 (germline): MGHRA, YSYEKL. The CDR3 DNA sequence: TGCGCCAGCAGCCAAGGACAGGGAGAAACTGAAGCTTTCTTT. Translated: CASSQGQGETEAFF.

The chain uses TRBV4-3 and TRBJ2-7; D call uncertain. The V gene lost 1 base and the J gene lost 3 bases, with 7 bases spanning the gap. The CDR3 runs to 13 residues. The germline V gene has CDR1 LGHNA and CDR2 YSLEER. The CDR3 nucleotides are TGCGCCAGCAGCCAAGTGAACGGCTACGAGCAGTACTTC. Its translation: CASSQVNGYEQYF.

This clonotype was observed a few times. The chain uses TRBV20-1 and TRBJ1-5, with 8 bases lining up with TRBD1. Losses at the gene ends were 5 bases for V and 6 bases for J; bases not matched to a gene: 6. Per germline, CDR1 DFQATT and CDR2 SNEGSKA (reference sequence). The CDR3 is 13 amino acids. CDR3 sequence (DNA): TGCAGTGCTGGATGGACAGGGCGTCAGCCCCAGCATTTT. Its protein is CSAGWTGRQPQHF.

This clonotype was detected only a few times. The chain employs TRBV15 and TRBJ2-1, with D perhaps matching TRBD1 (5 bases). V lost 2 bases and J 4 bases, leaving 9 bases between the germline ends. CDR1 is LNHNV, CDR2 YYDKDF, per germline (reference sequence). This CDR3 is 14 amino acids long. DNA for the CDR3: TGTGCCACCAGCAGAACCCGACAGTACAATGAGCAGTTCTTC. As protein: CATSRTRQYNEQFF. The full variable domain, with the rest looked up from reference TRBV15 and TRBJ2-1, is DAMVIQNPRYQVTQFGKPVTLSCSQTLNHNVMYWYQQKSSQAPKLLFHYYDKDFNNEADTPDNFQSRRPNTSFCFLDIRSPGLGDTAMYLCATSRTRQYNEQFFGPGTRLTVL.

V usage is TRBV4-1 and J usage is TRBJ1-5; a weak D match, TRBD1 (5 bases). The V gene lost 4 bases and the J gene lost 2 bases, with 15 bases spanning the gap. The CDR3 covers 16 residues. CDR1 MGHRA and CDR2 YSYEKL come from the germline V gene. This CDR3 reads CASSLRAGFGNQPQHF. CDR3 DNA sequence: TGCGCCAGCAGCCTTAGGGCAGGGTTTGGCAATCAGCCCCAGCATTTT.

This clonotype showed up many times. The V and J genes are TRBV7-6 and TRBJ2-7; no reliable D call. The CDR3 runs 13 residues. The germline gives CDR1 SGHVS, CDR2 FNYEAQ. Trimming left V 5 bases short and J 7 bases short, with 15 bases between. The CDR3 here is CASSPSGFWEQYF. DNA of the CDR3: TGTGCCAGCAGCCCCTCCGGGTTCTGGGAGCAGTACTTC.

In its sample, this clonotype was seen a few times. The V gene is TRBV6-6, the J gene TRBJ2-7, with 16 bases lining up with TRBD2. This CDR3 comprises 17 residues. The germline CDR1 and CDR2 sequences are MNHNY and SVGAGI (reference sequence). V dropped 5 bases and J dropped 3; count of bases not matched to a gene: 7. The CDR3 sequence is CASSPGLAGGNLYEQYV. The CDR3 nucleotides read TGTGCCAGCAGTCCGGGACTAGCGGGGGGGAATCTCTACGAGCAGTACGTC.

The rearrangement links TRBV4-3 to TRBJ1-2; TRBD1 matches 10 bases. The CDR3 length is 14 residues. Germline V gives CDR1 LGHNA, CDR2 YSLEER. With 4 bases clipped from V and 8 bases from J, the junction kept 7 bases outside the gene matches. As DNA, the CDR3 is TGCGCCAGCAGCCGCGGACAGGGGGAGATCGGCTACACCTTC. It yields the protein CASSRGQGEIGYTF.

This clonotype was observed a single time. The chain carries TRBV13 and TRBJ1-5, with D unresolved. Per germline, CDR1 PRHDT and CDR2 FYEKMQ (reference sequence). This CDR3 spans 15 amino acids. Trimming shortened V by 4 bases and J by 0 bases, and 10 bases separated the two germline ends. The CDR3 sequence: CASSSRLVSNQPQHF. CDR3 nucleotides: TGTGCCAGCAGCTCCCGCTTGGTTAGCAATCAGCCCCAGCATTTT.

Only a few counts were recorded for this clonotype. This rearrangement joins TRBV5-8 to TRBJ2-1; 11 positions agree with TRBD2. The J segment lost 0 bases and the V segment lost 0 bases, leaving 8 bases of the junction unmatched. CDR1 is SGHTS, CDR2 YDEGEE, per germline. The CDR3 runs 19 residues. The CDR3 DNA is TGTGCCAGCAGCTTGGAAACTAGCGGGGGCTCTAGCTCCTACAATGAGCAGTTCTTC. Its protein product is CASSLETSGGSSSYNEQFF.

This clonotype was picked up many times. V gene TRBV5-1 combines with J gene TRBJ2-7; tentatively, D is TRBD1 or TRBD2 (5 bases each). The CDR3 has 13 residues. CDR1 and CDR2 (germline): SGHRS, YFSETQ. Deletions cut 6 bases from V and 2 bases from J, with 12 bases between. The CDR3 bases are TGCGCCAGCAAAGGGACCGGGACCTACGAGCAGTACTTC. Protein: CASKGTGTYEQYF.

This clonotype was observed a handful of times. The rearrangement uses TRBV24-1 and TRBJ2-7, with D uncertain. Germline values: CDR1 KGHDR, CDR2 SFDVKD. The V and J ends lost 12 bases and 5 bases respectively, with 19 bases between them. CDR3 size: 13 residues. CDR3 residues: CAAGRTLGDEQYF. CDR3 bases: TGTGCCGCAGGACGGACCTTAGGCGACGAGCAGTACTTC.

This chain joins TRBV4-3 and TRBJ1-5; the D gene is possibly TRBD1 (6 bases). The CDR3 has 15 amino acids. Trimming took off 0 bases at V and 4 bases at J, with 10 bases between the two ends. Looked up from germline, CDR1 is LGHNA and CDR2 is YSLEER. CDR3 DNA: TGCGCCAGCAGCCAAGACGGGACAAGAAATCAGCCCCAGCATTTT. It encodes CASSQDGTRNQPQHF.

This chain connects TRBV12-3 or TRBV12-4 to TRBJ2-1; 9 positions match TRBD2. The CDR3 is 18 residues long. After removal of 5 bases from V and 7 bases from J, the junction contained 18 bases not matched to a gene. Here the CDR3 reads CASSPLAGGLFVGNEQFF. CDR3 nucleotides: TGTGCCAGCAGTCCCCTGGCGGGGGGGCTTTTCGTGGGGAATGAGCAGTTCTTC.

There are a few counts of this clonotype. A much bigger clone sits one base away, suggesting this may be a read error. The chain uses TRBV7-9 and TRBJ1-1, with D unclear. Trimming stripped 2 bases from V and 0 bases from J, with 1 base between. This CDR3 has 12 amino acids. CDR1 and CDR2 from the germline V gene are SEHNR and FQNEAQ (reference sequence). CDR3 region: CASSLLNTEAFF. The CDR3 DNA reads TGTGCCAGCAGCTTACTGAACACTGAAGCTTTCTTT.

The rearrangement uses TRBV7-9 and TRBJ2-1; 8 positions match TRBD2. Germline V gives CDR1 SEHNR, CDR2 FQNEAQ (reference sequence). This CDR3 comprises 15 residues. Trimming took 3 bases from V and 3 from J; bases not matched to a gene: 4. The CDR3 reads CASSFGRGVYNEQFF. The CDR3 coding sequence is TGTGCCAGCAGCTTCGGGCGGGGGGTCTACAATGAGCAGTTCTTC.

V is TRBV7-9 and J is TRBJ1-3; D is ambiguous. The germline V gene has CDR1 SEHNR and CDR2 FQNEAQ (reference sequence). The CDR3 totals 14 residues. V shed 1 base and J shed 4 bases, with 8 bases lying between them. In DNA form, the CDR3 reads TGTGCCAGCAGCTTAGGACGGAACGGAAACACCATATATTTT. It encodes CASSLGRNGNTIYF.

A few counts support this clonotype. This chain uses TRBV6-5 with TRBJ2-2; 8 positions match TRBD1. V was clipped by 8 bases and J by 10 bases; unmatched bases: 6. The CDR3 sequence is 12 residues long. Per germline, CDR1 MNHEY and CDR2 SVGAGI. CDR3 sequence reads: CASGQGAVELFF. As DNA, the CDR3 is TGTGCCAGCGGTCAGGGGGCAGTGGAGCTGTTTTTT.

This clonotype has only a few counts. V and J are TRBV7-8 and TRBJ1-5; possibly TRBD1 for D (5 bases). The V gene's germline CDR1 is SGHVS and CDR2 FQNEAQ. There are 14 residues in the CDR3. Trimming shortened V by 6 bases and J by 2 bases, and 11 bases separated the two germline ends. This CDR3 reads CASSYRGGNQPQHF. DNA for the CDR3: TGTGCCAGCAGTTATCGGGGGGGCAATCAGCCCCAGCATTTT.

This clonotype was observed a few times. This rearrangement joins TRBV12-3 or TRBV12-4 to TRBJ2-5; 11 bases align to TRBD2. The trim removed 0 bases at V and 5 bases at J, leaving 5 bases unmatched. The length of the CDR3 is 16 residues. CDR3 protein: CASSLALLAGEETQYF. CDR3 bases: TGTGCCAGCAGTTTAGCGTTACTAGCGGGGGAGGAGACCCAGTACTTC.

The V call is TRBV6-6, the J call TRBJ1-5; TRBD1 aligns across 9 bases. Germline V gene sequence: CDR1 MNHNY, CDR2 SVGAGI (reference sequence). This CDR3 is built from 17 residues. The junction had 5 bases not matched to a gene; V was cut back by 2 bases and J by 0 bases. This CDR3 is CASSYADRGNSNQPQHF. The CDR3 DNA is TGTGCCAGCAGTTACGCGGACAGGGGAAATAGCAATCAGCCCCAGCATTTT.

This clonotype was picked up a small number of times. The chain employs TRBV6-5 and TRBJ2-1, with D perhaps TRBD1 (5 bases). This CDR3 spans 17 amino acids. Trimming shortened V by 2 bases and J by 7 bases, and 21 bases separated the two germline ends. Per germline, CDR1 MNHEY and CDR2 SVGAGI. CDR3 nucleotide sequence: TGTGCCAGCAGTTACGGGGCTACTAATCCTACGTGGAATGAGCAGTTCTTC. Protein product: CASSYGATNPTWNEQFF.

The rearrangement uses TRBV11-2 and TRBJ2-1, with a possible D match to TRBD2 (7 bases). This CDR3 region has 16 residues. Germline V gene lookup returns CDR1 SGHAT and CDR2 FQNNGV. The V end lost 5 bases, the J end lost 3 bases, and 17 bases lay between the germline ends. CDR3 DNA sequence: TGTGCCAGCAGCCCAGAGGCAGGGGACTACTACAATGAGCAGTTCTTC. Translation gives CASSPEAGDYYNEQFF.

The chain combines TRBV3-1 with TRBJ2-2; D may be TRBD2 (5 bases). Germline CDR1 is LGHDT and CDR2 is YNNKEL (reference sequence). V was cut by 0 bases and J by 0 bases, with 14 bases left in between. The CDR3 contains 18 residues. CDR3 protein: CASSQDQNQRPNTGELFF. The CDR3 nucleotides read TGTGCCAGCAGCCAAGATCAGAACCAGCGGCCGAACACCGGGGAGCTGTTTTTT.

This clonotype has a handful of counts. The V and J genes are TRBV27 and TRBJ2-2; D perhaps matches TRBD2 (6 bases). There are 14 residues in the CDR3. Germline-derived CDR1 and CDR2 are MNHEY and SMNVEV (reference sequence). Trimming took 4 bases from V and 6 from J, leaving 12 bases between them. CDR3 sequence (DNA): TGTGCCAGCAGTTCCGGGACTTCCCCCGGGGAGCTGTTTTTT. Translated: CASSSGTSPGELFF.

This clonotype was detected a few times. The V call is TRBV9, the J call TRBJ1-6; D gene ambiguous. CDR1 and CDR2 from the germline V gene are SGDLS and YYNGEE. The length of the CDR3 is 16 residues. V shed 3 bases and J shed 0 bases, with 10 bases lying between them. The CDR3 here is CASSDPRGSYNSPLHF. Here the CDR3 DNA reads TGTGCCAGCAGCGACCCACGGGGCTCCTATAATTCACCCCTCCACTTT. The full variable domain, rest sourced from reference TRBV9 and TRBJ1-6, is DSGVTQTPKHLITATGQRVTLRCSPRSGDLSVYWYQQSLDQGLQFLIQYYNGEERAKGNILERFSAQQFPDLHSELNLSSLELGDSALYFCASSDPRGSYNSPLHFGNGTRLTVT.

The chain is built from TRBV11-2 and TRBJ2-1; D is perhaps TRBD2 (5 bases). The germline gives CDR1 SGHAT, CDR2 FQNNGV. The V and J ends lost 4 bases and 4 bases respectively, with 11 bases between them. This CDR3 is 14 amino acids long. The CDR3 protein is CASSSGRGYNEQFF. For the CDR3, the DNA is TGTGCCAGCAGCTCCGGCCGGGGTTACAATGAGCAGTTCTTC.